The entry below gives a single TCR beta chain sequence along with its context. Its antigen is not identified. The data originate from a study of shared clonotypes between healthy human individuals. Broader study findings: A reduction in generation probabilities was seen for non-shared clonotypes relative to those shared by all four donors. Around 5% of naive CD4 clonotypes were shared across a handful of donors.

Study processing details: Junction-only immunoSEQ data arrived without quality scores, meaning filtering differed. Profiled with immunoSEQ multiplex PCR; TCRdb holds only in-frame clones, not every one. Clonal size and the V and J genes are those of that table, whereas D and trimming came from the DNA. This sample has about 1.5 million clones, with around 98% found just once. The donor population consisted of healthy HIV-negative adults with no recent acute infections or vaccinations. The CDR3 runs to 14 residues. Deletions cut 3 bases from V and 9 bases from J, with 15 bases between. Germline CDR1 is MNHNS and CDR2 is SASEGT.

The rearrangement joins TRBV6-1 to TRBJ2-4; D is undetermined. The source material was naive CD4+ T cells sorted from blood. Subset here: CD45RA+ positively selected. The source of this sequence is a man aged 25-45 years in good health. The CDR3 reads CASSDWRPGTIQYF. The CDR3 DNA reads TGTGCCAGCAGTGATTGGCGGCCCGGAACCATTCAGTACTTC.